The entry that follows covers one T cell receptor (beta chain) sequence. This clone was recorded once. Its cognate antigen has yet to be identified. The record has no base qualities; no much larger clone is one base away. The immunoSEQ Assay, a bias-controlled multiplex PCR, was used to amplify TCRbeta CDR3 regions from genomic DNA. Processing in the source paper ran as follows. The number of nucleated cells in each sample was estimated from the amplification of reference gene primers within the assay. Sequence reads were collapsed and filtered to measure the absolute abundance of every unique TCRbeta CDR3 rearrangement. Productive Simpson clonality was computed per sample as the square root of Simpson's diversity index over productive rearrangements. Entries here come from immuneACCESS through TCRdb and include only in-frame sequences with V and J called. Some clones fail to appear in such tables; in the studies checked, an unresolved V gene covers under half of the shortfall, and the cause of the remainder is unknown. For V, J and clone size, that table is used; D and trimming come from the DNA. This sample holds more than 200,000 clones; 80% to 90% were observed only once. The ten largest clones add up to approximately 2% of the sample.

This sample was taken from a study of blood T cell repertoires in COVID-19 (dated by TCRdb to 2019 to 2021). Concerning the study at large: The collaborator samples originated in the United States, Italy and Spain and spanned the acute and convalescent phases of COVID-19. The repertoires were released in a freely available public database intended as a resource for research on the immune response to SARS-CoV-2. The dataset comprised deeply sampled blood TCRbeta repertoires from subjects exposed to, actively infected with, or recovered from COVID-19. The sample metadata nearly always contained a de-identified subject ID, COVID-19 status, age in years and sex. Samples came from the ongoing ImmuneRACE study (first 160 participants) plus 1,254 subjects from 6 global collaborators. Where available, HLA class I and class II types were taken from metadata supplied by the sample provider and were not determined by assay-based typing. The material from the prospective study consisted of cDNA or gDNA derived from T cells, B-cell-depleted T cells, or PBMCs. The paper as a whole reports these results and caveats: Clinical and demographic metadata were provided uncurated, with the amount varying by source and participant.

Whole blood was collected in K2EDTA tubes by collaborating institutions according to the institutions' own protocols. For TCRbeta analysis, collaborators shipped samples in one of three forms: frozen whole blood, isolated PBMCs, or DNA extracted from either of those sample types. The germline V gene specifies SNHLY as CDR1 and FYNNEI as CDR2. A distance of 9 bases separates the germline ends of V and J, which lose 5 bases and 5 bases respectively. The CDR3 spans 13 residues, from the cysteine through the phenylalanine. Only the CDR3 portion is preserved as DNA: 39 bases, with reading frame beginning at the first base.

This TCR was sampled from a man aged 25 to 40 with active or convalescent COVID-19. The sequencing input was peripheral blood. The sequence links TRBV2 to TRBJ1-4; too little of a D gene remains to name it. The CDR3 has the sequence CASSWSVNEKLFF. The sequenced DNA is TGTGCCAGCAGTTGGTCAGTAAATGAAAAACTGTTTTTT.